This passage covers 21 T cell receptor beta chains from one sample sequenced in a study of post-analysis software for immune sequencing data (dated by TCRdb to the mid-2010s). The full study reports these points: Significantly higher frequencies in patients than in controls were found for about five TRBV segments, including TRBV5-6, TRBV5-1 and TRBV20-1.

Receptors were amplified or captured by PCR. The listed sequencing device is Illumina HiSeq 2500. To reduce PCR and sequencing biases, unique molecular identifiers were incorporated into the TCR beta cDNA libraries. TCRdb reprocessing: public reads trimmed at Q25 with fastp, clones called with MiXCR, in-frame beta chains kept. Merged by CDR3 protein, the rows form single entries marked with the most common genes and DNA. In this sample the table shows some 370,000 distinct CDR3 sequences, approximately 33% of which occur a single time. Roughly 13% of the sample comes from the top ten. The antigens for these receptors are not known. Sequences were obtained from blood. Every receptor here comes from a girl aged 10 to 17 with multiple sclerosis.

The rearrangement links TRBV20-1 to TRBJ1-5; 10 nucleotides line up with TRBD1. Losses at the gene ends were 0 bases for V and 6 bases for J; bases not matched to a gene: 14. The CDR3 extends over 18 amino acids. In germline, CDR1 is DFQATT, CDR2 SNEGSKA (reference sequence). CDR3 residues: CSARDSPGQGTWGQPQHF. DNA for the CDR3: TGCAGTGCTAGAGACTCCCCGGGACAGGGGACTTGGGGTCAGCCCCAGCATTTT.

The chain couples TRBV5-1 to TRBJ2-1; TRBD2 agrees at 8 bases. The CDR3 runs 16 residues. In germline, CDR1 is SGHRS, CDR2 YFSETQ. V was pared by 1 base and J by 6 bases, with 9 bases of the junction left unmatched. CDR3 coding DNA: TGCGCCAGCAGCTTGACTAGCGGAGGGACGGGCAATGAGCAGTTCTTC. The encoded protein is CASSLTSGGTGNEQFF.

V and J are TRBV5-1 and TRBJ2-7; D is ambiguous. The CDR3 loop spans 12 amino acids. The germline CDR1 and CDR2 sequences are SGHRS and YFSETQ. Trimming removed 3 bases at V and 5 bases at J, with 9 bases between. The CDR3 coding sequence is TGCGCCAGCAGCTGGTCGGGTGACGAGCAGTACTTC. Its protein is CASSWSGDEQYF.

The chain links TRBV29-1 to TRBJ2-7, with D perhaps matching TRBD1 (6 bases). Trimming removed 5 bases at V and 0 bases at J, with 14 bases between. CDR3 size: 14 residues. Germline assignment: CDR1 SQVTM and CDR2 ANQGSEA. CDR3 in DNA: TGCAGCGTTCGTACAGGGCATAGCTCCTACGAGCAGTACTTC. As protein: CSVRTGHSSYEQYF.

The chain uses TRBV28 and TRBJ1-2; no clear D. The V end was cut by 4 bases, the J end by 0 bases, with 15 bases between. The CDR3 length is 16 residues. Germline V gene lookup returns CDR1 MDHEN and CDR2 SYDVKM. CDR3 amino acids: CASSSRLAITNYGYTF. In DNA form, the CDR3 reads TGTGCCAGCAGTTCGCGACTGGCGATAACTAACTATGGCTACACCTTC.

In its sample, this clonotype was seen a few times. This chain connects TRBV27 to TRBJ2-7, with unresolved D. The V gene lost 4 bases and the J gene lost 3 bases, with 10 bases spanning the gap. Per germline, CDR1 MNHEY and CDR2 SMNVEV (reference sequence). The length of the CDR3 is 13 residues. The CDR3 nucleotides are TGTGCCAGCAGTTCCCCGTCCCTCTACGAGCAGTACTTC. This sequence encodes CASSSPSLYEQYF.

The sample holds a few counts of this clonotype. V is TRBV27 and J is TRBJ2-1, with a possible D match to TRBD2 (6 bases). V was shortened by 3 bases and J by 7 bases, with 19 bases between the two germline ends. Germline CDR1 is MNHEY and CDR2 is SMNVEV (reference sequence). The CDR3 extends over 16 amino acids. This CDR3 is CASSFWLVADRNEQFF. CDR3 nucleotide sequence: TGTGCCAGCAGTTTCTGGTTGGTAGCGGACCGGAATGAGCAGTTCTTC.

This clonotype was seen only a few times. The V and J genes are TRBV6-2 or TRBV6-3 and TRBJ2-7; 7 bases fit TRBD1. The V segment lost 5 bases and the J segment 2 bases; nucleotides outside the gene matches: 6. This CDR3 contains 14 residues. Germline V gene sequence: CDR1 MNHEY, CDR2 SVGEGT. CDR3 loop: CASSRTGSTYEQYF. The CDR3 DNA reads TGTGCCAGCAGTCGGACAGGATCCACCTACGAGCAGTACTTC.

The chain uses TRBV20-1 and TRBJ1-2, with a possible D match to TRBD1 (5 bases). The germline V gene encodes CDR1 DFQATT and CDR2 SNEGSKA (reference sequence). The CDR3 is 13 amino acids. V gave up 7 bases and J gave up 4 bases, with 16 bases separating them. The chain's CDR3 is CSVPGQRGYGYTF. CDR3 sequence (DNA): TGCAGTGTCCCGGGCCAGAGGGGCTATGGCTACACCTTC.

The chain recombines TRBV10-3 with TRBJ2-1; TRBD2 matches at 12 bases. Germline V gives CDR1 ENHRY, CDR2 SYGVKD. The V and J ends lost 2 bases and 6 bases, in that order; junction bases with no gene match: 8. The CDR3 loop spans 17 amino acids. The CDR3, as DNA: TGTGCCATCAGTGAGGCCGTACTAGCGGGGGGCGGCAATGAGCAGTTCTTC. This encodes CAISEAVLAGGGNEQFF.

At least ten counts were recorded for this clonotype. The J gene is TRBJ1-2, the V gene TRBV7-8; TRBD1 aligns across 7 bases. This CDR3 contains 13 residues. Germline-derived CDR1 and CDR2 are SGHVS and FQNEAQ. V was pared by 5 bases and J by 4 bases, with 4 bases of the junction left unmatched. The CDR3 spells CASSDRDGYGYTF. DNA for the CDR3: TGTGCCAGCAGCGACAGGGACGGCTATGGCTACACCTTC.

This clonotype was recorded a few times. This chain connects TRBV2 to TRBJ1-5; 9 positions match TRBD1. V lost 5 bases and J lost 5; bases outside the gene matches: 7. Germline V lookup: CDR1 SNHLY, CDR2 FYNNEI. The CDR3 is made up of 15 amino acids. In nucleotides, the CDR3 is TGTGCCAGCAGTAAAGGACAGGGGTCTTATCAGCCCCAGCATTTT. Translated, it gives CASSKGQGSYQPQHF.

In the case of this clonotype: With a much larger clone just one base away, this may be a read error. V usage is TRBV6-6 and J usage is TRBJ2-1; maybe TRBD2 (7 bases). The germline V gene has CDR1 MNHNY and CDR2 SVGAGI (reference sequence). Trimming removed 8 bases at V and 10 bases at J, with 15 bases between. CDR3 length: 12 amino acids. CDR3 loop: CASGGGGAEQFF. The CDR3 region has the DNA TGTGCCAGCGGCGGGGGCGGGGCCGAGCAGTTCTTC.

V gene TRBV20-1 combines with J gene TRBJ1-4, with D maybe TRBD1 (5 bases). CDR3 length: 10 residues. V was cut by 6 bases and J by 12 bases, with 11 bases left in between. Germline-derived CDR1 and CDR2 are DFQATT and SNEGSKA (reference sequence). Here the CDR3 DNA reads TGCAGTGCCGTGGGGGAAGAACTGTTTTTT. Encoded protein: CSAVGEELFF.

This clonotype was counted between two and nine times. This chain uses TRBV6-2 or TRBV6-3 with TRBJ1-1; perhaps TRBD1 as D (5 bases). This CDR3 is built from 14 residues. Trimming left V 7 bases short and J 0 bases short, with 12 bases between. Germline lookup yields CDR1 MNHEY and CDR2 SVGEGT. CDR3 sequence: CASIGWGMNTEAFF. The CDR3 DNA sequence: TGTGCCAGCATCGGTTGGGGGATGAACACTGAAGCTTTCTTT.

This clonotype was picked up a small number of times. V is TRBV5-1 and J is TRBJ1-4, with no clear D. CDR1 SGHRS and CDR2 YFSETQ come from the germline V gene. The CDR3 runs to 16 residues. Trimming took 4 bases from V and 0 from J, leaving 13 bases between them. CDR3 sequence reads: CASSPRELATNEKLFF. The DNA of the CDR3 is TGCGCCAGCAGCCCCCGGGAGCTAGCAACTAATGAAAAACTGTTTTTT. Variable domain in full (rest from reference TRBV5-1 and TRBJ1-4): KAGVTQTPRYLIKTRGQQVTLSCSPISGHRSVSWYQQTPGQGLQFLFEYFSETQRNKGNFPGRFSGRQFSNSRSEMNVSTLELGDSALYLCASSPRELATNEKLFFGSGTQLSVL.

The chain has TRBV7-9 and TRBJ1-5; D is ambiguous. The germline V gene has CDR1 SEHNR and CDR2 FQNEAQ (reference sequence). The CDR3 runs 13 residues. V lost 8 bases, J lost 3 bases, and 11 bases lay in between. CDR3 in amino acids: CASGRTANQPQHF. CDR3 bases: TGTGCCAGCGGTCGGACTGCCAATCAGCCCCAGCATTTT.

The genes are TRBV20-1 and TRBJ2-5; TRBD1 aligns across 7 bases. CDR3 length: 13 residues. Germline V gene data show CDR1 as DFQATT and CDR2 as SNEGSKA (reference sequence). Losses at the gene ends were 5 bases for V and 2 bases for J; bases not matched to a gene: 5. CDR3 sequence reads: CSALGQSQETQYF. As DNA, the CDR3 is TGCAGTGCTTTGGGACAGTCTCAAGAGACCCAGTACTTC.

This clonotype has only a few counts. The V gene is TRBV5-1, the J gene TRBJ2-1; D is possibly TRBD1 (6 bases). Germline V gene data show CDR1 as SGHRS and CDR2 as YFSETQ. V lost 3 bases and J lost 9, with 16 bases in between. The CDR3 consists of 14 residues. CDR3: CASSSRTGHPEQFF. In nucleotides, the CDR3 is TGCGCCAGCAGCTCCCGAACAGGGCACCCTGAGCAGTTCTTC. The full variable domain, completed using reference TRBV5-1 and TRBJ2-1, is KAGVTQTPRYLIKTRGQQVTLSCSPISGHRSVSWYQQTPGQGLQFLFEYFSETQRNKGNFPGRFSGRQFSNSRSEMNVSTLELGDSALYLCASSSRTGHPEQFFGPGTRLTVL.

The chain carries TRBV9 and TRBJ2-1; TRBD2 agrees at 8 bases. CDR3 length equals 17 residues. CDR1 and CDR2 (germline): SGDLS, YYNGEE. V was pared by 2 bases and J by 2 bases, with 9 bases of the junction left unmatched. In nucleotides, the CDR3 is TGTGCCAGCAGCGTTGATCCACTAGCGGCTACCTACAATGAGCAGTTCTTC. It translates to CASSVDPLAATYNEQFF. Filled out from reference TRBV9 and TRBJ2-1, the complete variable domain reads DSGVTQTPKHLITATGQRVTLRCSPRSGDLSVYWYQQSLDQGLQFLIQYYNGEERAKGNILERFSAQQFPDLHSELNLSSLELGDSALYFCASSVDPLAATYNEQFFGPGTRLTVL.

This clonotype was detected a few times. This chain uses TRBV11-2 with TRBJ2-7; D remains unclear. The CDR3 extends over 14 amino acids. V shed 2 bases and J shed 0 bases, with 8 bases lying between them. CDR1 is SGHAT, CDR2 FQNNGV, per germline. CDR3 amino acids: CASSLNGGSYEQYF. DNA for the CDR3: TGTGCCAGCAGCTTAAACGGCGGCTCCTACGAGCAGTACTTC.